This paragraph covers one T cell receptor beta chain sequence. This sample is drawn from a study of Ad26.COV2.S vaccination and SARS-CoV-2 variants. CDR1 and CDR2 (germline): MGHRA, YSYEKL. The length of the CDR3 is 14 residues. Trimming removed 6 bases at V and 8 bases at J, with 16 bases between. Treatment reported: roughly 18 received Ad26.COV2.S at low or high dose, single or two shots; roughly 5 received placebo; per-sample allocation not given. Day 63 after the first injection of vaccine or placebo was the sampling time. Sequencing used immunoSEQ multiplex PCR; TCRdb keeps in-frame clones, though not all of them. Of 380,000 or so clones listed, approximately 83% are singletons.

The clonotype originates from a person between 18 and 60 years old who received the Ad26.COV2.S COVID-19 vaccine or a placebo. The J gene is TRBJ2-2, the V gene TRBV4-1; TRBD1 is a possible D gene (6 bases). Sequenced material: peripheral blood, taken in a trial of Ad26.COV2.S vaccine versus placebo. CDR3 in amino acids: CASSLDSREGELFF. In DNA form, the CDR3 reads TGCGCCAGCAGTTTGGACAGTCGGGAAGGGGAGCTGTTTTTT.